The present T cell receptor beta chain was sequenced within a study of shared clonotypes between healthy human individuals. Study context: Three plates were used per donor for CD4 naive, three for CD4 memory, two for CD8 naive and one for CD8 memory.

This clone appeared a few times. The antigen is undetermined. Whole-study findings and limits: The researchers took only blood, and tissue repertoires probably look different.

In the authors' methods: Filtering differed for immunoSEQ, which gave only junction sequences without quality scores. Data came from immunoSEQ multiplex PCR; TCRdb stores just in-frame clones and leaves some out. From that table come the V and J calls and clone size; the DNA was used to work out D and trimming. The profile shows 80,000 to 100,000 clones, 60% to 75% of them singletons. The source of this sequence is a man aged 30 to 45 in good health. The sequenced sample was memory CD8+ T cells sorted from blood. The subset denotes: CD45RO+ cells pooled with CCR7-negative TemRA cells.

CDR3 DNA sequence: TGTGCCAGCAGCGGTTCTTTAGCCAAAAACATTCAGTACTTC. Its protein is CASSGSLAKNIQYF. The chain links TRBV9 to TRBJ2-4; D unresolved. V lost 3 bases, J lost 0 bases, and 7 bases lay in between. Germline loops: CDR1 SGDLS, CDR2 YYNGEE. This CDR3 region has 14 residues.